The clone carrying this TCR beta chain was found once. The record originates from a study of blood T cell repertoires in COVID-19. The CDR3 contains 18 residues. The V and J ends lost 0 bases and 4 bases, in that order; junction bases with no gene match: 13. Per the germline V gene, CDR1 is LGHNA and CDR2 is YSLEER. Measured with immunoSEQ multiplex PCR; TCRdb has only the in-frame clones, and not every one. Here the sample spans 100,000 to 150,000 clones, approximately 74% being singletons. Specimen: peripheral blood. The TCR sequence derives from an older man with COVID-19, enrolled during active disease. V is TRBV4-3 and J is TRBJ1-2; 8 bases agree with TRBD1. For the CDR3, the DNA is TGCGCCAGCAGCCAAGATCTGCCAGGGGGCATAAGGAGCTATGGCTACACCTTC. It codes for CASSQDLPGGIRSYGYTF.